One T cell receptor beta chain is described in this entry. Antigen: not known. The sample originates from a study of T cell responses to AZD1222 COVID-19 vaccine. On the study more broadly: Pooling of second doses given at about 4 or about 12 weeks was done.

Study-wide findings and caveats: Most donors were white British and more were female, and clonal diversity was possibly underestimated.

Sequenced by immunoSEQ multiplex PCR; TCRdb stores in-frame clones only, minus some. The repertoire holds under 150,000 clones, with 93% as singletons. This CDR3 region has 13 residues. V lost 4 bases and J lost 9, with 16 bases in between. Germline V gene lookup returns CDR1 SGHRS and CDR2 YFSETQ. V and J are TRBV5-1 and TRBJ1-2; the D gene is possibly TRBD1 (5 bases). The clonotype was recovered from an adult in good health. Sequencing was performed on peripheral blood, taken on day 0 of AZD1222 vaccination. The CDR3 DNA reads TGCGCCAGCAGCCCTAGGGGTGAGGGGCGCTACACCTTC. As protein: CASSPRGEGRYTF.